Listed below are T cell receptor beta chains from one sample, sequenced in a study of blood T cell repertoires in COVID-19. Sequenced by immunoSEQ multiplex PCR; TCRdb stores in-frame clones only, minus some. The table lists under 100,000 clones, approximately 90% of them singletons. The sequencing sample was made of peripheral blood. The origin of the receptors is a man aged 50-59 years with acute or convalescent COVID-19. Each CDR3 is given with its conserved first and last residue. The order of the fields is CDR3 protein, V gene, clone size. The listing skips clone size in some rows; elsewhere it reads once, few, many or a size class.

CDR3: CASNLAATSFNEQFF; V: TRBV19; size: -
CDR3: CATGGTGTGELFF; V: TRBV10-3; size: -
CDR3: CSVRWTGIRPTEAFF; V: TRBV29-1; size: -
CDR3: CAISESQQGLDEQFF; V: TRBV10-3; size: -
CDR3: CATSYKGQGLAKNIQYF; V: TRBV15; size: once
CDR3: CASSQDNNEQFF; V: TRBV4-3; size: -
CDR3: CASSYGGVRYGYTF; V: TRBV6-5; size: -
CDR3: CASSPAGGRMNTQYF; V: TRBV5-1; size: -
CDR3: CASSIDMTVLYNEQFF; V: TRBV19; size: -
CDR3: CASSEGQGRGSPLHF; V: TRBV5-6; size: -
CDR3: CATKSDSMNTEAFF; V: TRBV15; size: few